This T cell receptor (beta chain) originates from a study of T cells in Graves' hyperthyroidism and ophthalmopathy. Study results and caveats: Appearing also in blood were most of the thyroid clonotypes expanded above 0.001.

This clonotype was seen more than once but under ten times. No antigen is known for it. Germline CDR1 is SGHRS and CDR2 is YFSETQ. This CDR3 comprises 14 residues. With 6 bases removed from V and 0 bases from J, the gap between germline ends came to 7 bases. Patients affected by ophthalmopathy presented a Clinical Activity Score of at least 3, a NOSPECS grade of at least 4, and disease duration below 3 months. On the basis of clinical symptoms, serum thyroxine and TRAb, thyroid ultrasound and orbital computed tomography, diagnoses were made. RNA transcripts provided the source from which TCR beta CDR3 regions were amplified. In the first-round RT-PCR of the TCR CDR3, the HTBI primer set was used. From the multiplex PCR reads, TCRdb called clonotypes with MiXCR, one entry per CDR3 protein. The sample has about 600,000 distinct CDR3 sequences; about 16% are singletons.

The V and J genes are TRBV5-1 and TRBJ2-6; D gene unclear. The receptor comes from a woman aged 40 to 55 with Graves' ophthalmopathy. Sequenced material: blood. The CDR3 spells CASNEGSGANVLTF. The CDR3, as DNA: TGCGCCAGCAACGAAGGCTCTGGGGCCAACGTCCTGACTTTC. The full variable domain, rest sourced from reference TRBV5-1 and TRBJ2-6, is KAGVTQTPRYLIKTRGQQVTLSCSPISGHRSVSWYQQTPGQGLQFLFEYFSETQRNKGNFPGRFSGRQFSNSRSEMNVSTLELGDSALYLCASNEGSGANVLTFGAGSRLTVL.